A single sample gave rise to the 30 T cell receptor beta chains below, sequenced in a study of neurological immune-mediated disorders. TCRdb re-analysed the 5' RACE reads in MiXCR, keeping a single row per CDR3 protein. Counted here are tens of thousands of distinct CDR3 sequences, 13% to 15% occurring once; the ten biggest clones make up approximately 7.5%. The material sequenced was PBMCs. Every receptor here comes from a woman in her 50s in good health.

V is TRBV5-1 and J is TRBJ2-3; 7 bases are a match to TRBD1. The germline CDR1 and CDR2 sequences are SGHRS and YFSETQ. The trim removed 3 bases at V and 0 bases at J, leaving 4 bases unmatched. The CDR3 loop spans 15 amino acids. The CDR3 bases are TGCGCCAGCAGCTCCGGGACAGCTAGCACAGATACGCAGTATTTT. Translation: CASSSGTASTDTQYF. Full variable domain (outside the CDR3, taken from reference TRBV5-1 and TRBJ2-3): KAGVTQTPRYLIKTRGQQVTLSCSPISGHRSVSWYQQTPGQGLQFLFEYFSETQRNKGNFPGRFSGRQFSNSRSEMNVSTLELGDSALYLCASSSGTASTDTQYFGPGTRLTVL.

This clonotype was counted at least ten times. The V call is TRBV12-3 or TRBV12-4, the J call TRBJ1-1; 10 bases map to TRBD1. Losses at the gene ends were 6 bases for V and 4 bases for J; bases not matched to a gene: 5. The CDR3 runs 14 residues. The CDR3 region is CASSPRQGATEAFF. Written as DNA, the CDR3 is TGTGCCAGCAGCCCAAGACAGGGGGCCACTGAAGCTTTCTTT.

There are many counts of this clonotype. The chain combines TRBV6-6 with TRBJ1-2, with D possibly TRBD1 on 6 matching bases. CDR1 is MNHNY, CDR2 SVGAGI, per germline (reference sequence). This CDR3 has 13 amino acids. The germline V and J ends were trimmed by 8 bases and 2 bases, with 12 bases remaining between them. The CDR3 here is CASAGQINYGYTF. CDR3 sequence (DNA): TGTGCCAGCGCCGGACAGATAAACTATGGCTACACCTTC.

This clonotype has a count of ten or more. The rearrangement uses TRBV5-1 and TRBJ2-5, with 8 bases fitting TRBD1. The CDR3 spans 14 residues. Germline V lookup: CDR1 SGHRS, CDR2 YFSETQ. V was pared by 4 bases and J by 6 bases, with 8 bases of the junction left unmatched. DNA of the CDR3: TGCGCCAGCAGCCAACCTGACAGGGGACAGACCCAGTACTTC. The encoded protein is CASSQPDRGQTQYF.

This clonotype was seen at least ten times. The chain combines TRBV4-2 with TRBJ2-7; 11 bases map to TRBD1. The CDR3 is made up of 16 amino acids. Germline values: CDR1 LGHNA, CDR2 YNFKEQ. Trimming removed 0 bases from V and 2 bases from J; junction bases left unmatched: 3. CDR3 DNA: TGTGCCAGCAGCCAAGACGGGACAGGGGGAACCTACGAGCAGTACTTC. It is translated as CASSQDGTGGTYEQYF.

This clonotype was picked up many times. CDR3 bases: TGCAGCGTTCTACATTCCTTAGGCTACGAGCAGTACTTC. Amino acids: CSVLHSLGYEQYF. V gene TRBV29-1 combines with J gene TRBJ2-7, with unresolved D. The V gene lost 5 bases and the J gene lost 3 bases, with 14 bases spanning the gap. This CDR3 has 13 amino acids. Germline CDR1 is SQVTM and CDR2 is ANQGSEA.

This clonotype was picked up a small number of times. This chain uses TRBV20-1 with TRBJ2-5; D tentatively fits TRBD1 or TRBD2 (5 bases each). V was cut by 7 bases and J by 2 bases, with 14 bases left in between. CDR3 length: 13 residues. Germline CDR1 DFQATT, CDR2 SNEGSKA (reference sequence). CDR3 region: CSVGGGFQETQYF. CDR3 coding DNA: TGCAGTGTAGGTGGGGGATTTCAAGAGACCCAGTACTTC.

The CDR3 sequence: CASRSPGGNEAFF. The DNA of the CDR3 is TGTGCCAGTAGGTCCCCTGGTGGCAATGAAGCTTTCTTT. The chain uses TRBV7-3 and TRBJ1-1; D not resolved. Trimming took 9 bases from V and 7 from J, leaving 18 bases between them. The germline V gene encodes CDR1 SGHTA and CDR2 FQGTGA. CDR3 length equals 13 residues.

The V and J genes are TRBV10-3 and TRBJ2-7; D is possibly TRBD1 or TRBD2 (7 bases each). CDR1 and CDR2 from the germline V gene are ENHRY and SYGVKD. With 7 bases removed from V and 5 bases from J, the gap between germline ends came to 15 bases. The CDR3 length is 13 residues. The CDR3 DNA reads TGTGCCATCAAGTGGGAGGGGGCAAACGAGCAGTACTTC. This encodes CAIKWEGANEQYF.

With regard to this clonotype: A much larger clone differs from this one at a single base, so this may be a read error. The CDR3 nucleotides read TGTGCCAGCAGCTTCTCCTCTGGGGCTACGAACACCCGGGAGCTGTTTTTT. The encoded protein is CASSFSSGATNTRELFF. The V gene is TRBV5-5, the J gene TRBJ2-2; D perhaps matches TRBD1 (5 bases). The V gene's germline CDR1 is SGHKS and CDR2 YYEKEE (reference sequence). The CDR3 totals 17 residues.

This clonotype was recorded many times. The V and J genes are TRBV5-1 and TRBJ2-7, with TRBD2 matching 11 bases. In germline, CDR1 is SGHRS, CDR2 YFSETQ. Unmatched junction bases numbered 8, after V lost 4 bases and J lost 2 bases. This CDR3 region has 16 residues. The DNA of the CDR3 is TGCGCCAGCAGCCCGGCGGGGACTAGCGGAACCTACGAGCAGTACTTC. Protein sequence: CASSPAGTSGTYEQYF.

This clonotype was observed many times. The chain is built from TRBV7-2 and TRBJ1-3, with D unclear. CDR1 and CDR2 from the germline V gene are SGHTA and FQGNSA. V lost 5 bases to trimming and J lost 4 bases, with 12 bases between them. The CDR3 covers 14 residues. The DNA of the CDR3 is TGTGCCAGCAGCCTTGGAATCTTGGGAAACACCATATATTTT. This encodes CASSLGILGNTIYF.

This clonotype was seen repeatedly, ten times or more. The chain uses TRBV28 and TRBJ1-2; the D gene is possibly TRBD1 (6 bases). The CDR3 spans 14 residues. Per the germline V gene, CDR1 is MDHEN and CDR2 is SYDVKM. Trimming left V 6 bases short and J 6 bases short, with 17 bases between. Here the CDR3 reads CASSGSNRVHGYTF. DNA for the CDR3: TGTGCCAGCAGCGGAAGCAACAGGGTCCATGGCTACACCTTC.

This clonotype was seen ten or more times. The chain carries TRBV20-1 and TRBJ2-7; TRBD1 agrees at 9 bases. The ends lost 3 bases at V and 6 bases at J; junction bases unmatched: 9. Germline V gene data show CDR1 as DFQATT and CDR2 as SNEGSKA (reference sequence). The CDR3 is 14 amino acids. The CDR3 loop is CSARMGQGKGEQYF. The DNA of the CDR3 is TGCAGTGCTAGGATGGGACAGGGAAAGGGCGAGCAGTACTTC.

This clonotype was seen ten or more times. The chain is built from TRBV5-1 and TRBJ2-1, with TRBD1 identical over 10 bases. J was trimmed by 0 bases and V by 2 bases; bases with no gene match: 2. Germline CDR1 and CDR2: SGHRS and YFSETQ. CDR3 length: 16 amino acids. The CDR3 reads CASSLRQGASYNEQFF. CDR3 coding DNA: TGCGCCAGCAGCTTAAGACAGGGGGCCTCCTACAATGAGCAGTTCTTC.

This clonotype was recorded many times. The chain is built from TRBV9 and TRBJ1-4; D not certain. Trimming took off 3 bases at V and 5 bases at J, with 20 bases between the two ends. Germline V gene lookup returns CDR1 SGDLS and CDR2 YYNGEE. CDR3 length: 17 residues. CDR3 nucleotides: TGTGCCAGCAGCGCAGGAGCCACCCGGGGTTCAAATGAAAAACTGTTTTTT. This sequence encodes CASSAGATRGSNEKLFF.

This clonotype was seen repeatedly, ten times or more. The J gene is TRBJ2-2, the V gene TRBV30, with D perhaps being TRBD1 or TRBD2 (5 bases each). Germline loops: CDR1 GTSNPN, CDR2 SVGIG (reference sequence). The CDR3 covers 18 residues. Trimming cost V 0 bases and J 4 bases, with 21 bases left between them. CDR3 nucleotide sequence: TGTGCCTGGAGTGTAACCTGGGGGTCAGGACCTGCCACCGGGGAGCTGTTTTTT. Its protein is CAWSVTWGSGPATGELFF.

Many counts were recorded for this clonotype. The germline gene is not matched at one end of the junction; a read error may be the cause. J is TRBJ2-1 and V is TRBV27; 16 bases fit TRBD2. This CDR3 comprises 18 residues. The V gene's germline CDR1 is MNHEY and CDR2 SMNVEV (reference sequence). The DNA of the CDR3 is TGTGCCAGCAGTGAGGGACTAGCGGGAGGGGCTGTGATCAATAAGCAGTTCTTC. Translating it yields CASSEGLAGGAVINKQFF.

The chain joins TRBV3-1 to TRBJ2-7; D perhaps matches TRBD2 (5 bases). V was shortened by 0 bases and J by 6 bases, with 15 bases between the two germline ends. Per germline, CDR1 LGHDT and CDR2 YNNKEL (reference sequence). The CDR3 length is 15 residues. The chain's CDR3 is CASSQDQFGVGEQYV. The CDR3 coding sequence is TGTGCCAGCAGCCAAGACCAGTTCGGGGTAGGCGAGCAGTACGTC.

This clonotype was recorded many times. The J gene is TRBJ2-6, the V gene TRBV5-1; D possibly uses TRBD1 or TRBD2 (6 bases each). V lost 7 bases and J lost 0, with 17 bases in between. This CDR3 comprises 17 residues. CDR1 SGHRS and CDR2 YFSETQ come from the germline V gene. The CDR3 spells CASSSGAVSSGANVLTF. In DNA, the CDR3 is TGCGCCAGCTCCTCGGGGGCTGTAAGCTCTGGGGCCAACGTCCTGACTTTC. Full variable domain (outside the CDR3, taken from reference TRBV5-1 and TRBJ2-6): KAGVTQTPRYLIKTRGQQVTLSCSPISGHRSVSWYQQTPGQGLQFLFEYFSETQRNKGNFPGRFSGRQFSNSRSEMNVSTLELGDSALYLCASSSGAVSSGANVLTFGAGSRLTVL.

This clonotype occurred many times. V is TRBV6-5 and J is TRBJ1-1, with a weak D call TRBD1 (5 bases). CDR3 size: 13 residues. V lost 2 bases and J 3 bases, leaving 7 bases between the germline ends. Germline lookup yields CDR1 MNHEY and CDR2 SVGAGI. The CDR3 nucleotides read TGTGCCAGCAGTTACGACAGAGACACTGAAGCTTTCTTT. Encoded protein: CASSYDRDTEAFF.

This clonotype occurred many times. The gene calls are TRBV29-1 and TRBJ2-7, with D perhaps matching TRBD1 (6 bases). The CDR3 sequence is 13 residues long. The germline V gene encodes CDR1 SQVTM and CDR2 ANQGSEA. V gave up 6 bases and J gave up 5 bases, with 17 bases separating them. In DNA form, the CDR3 reads TGCAGCGTGGTCCCCGGGACACGGAACGAGCAGTACTTC. It is translated as CSVVPGTRNEQYF.

This clonotype was observed many times. The chain recombines TRBV5-1 with TRBJ2-1; 10 bases are shared with TRBD2. This CDR3 has 15 amino acids. Germline V gives CDR1 SGHRS, CDR2 YFSETQ. The ends lost 4 bases at V and 4 bases at J; junction bases unmatched: 5. Written as DNA, the CDR3 is TGCGCCAGCAGCCCGGGACTAGCGACGTACAATGAGCAGTTCTTC. Translating gives CASSPGLATYNEQFF.

This clonotype has a count of ten or more. The chain couples TRBV18 to TRBJ1-5; D is unclear. The CDR3 is 16 amino acids. In germline, CDR1 is KGHSH, CDR2 LQKENI. V lost 2 bases and J 6 bases, leaving 17 bases between the germline ends. CDR3 sequence reads: CASSPSQAGQIQPQHF. The CDR3 nucleotides read TGTGCCAGCTCACCAAGTCAAGCGGGTCAAATTCAGCCCCAGCATTTT.

The rearrangement uses TRBV5-1 and TRBJ1-1; no definite D call. This CDR3 comprises 13 residues. V lost 2 bases to trimming and J lost 0 bases, with 5 bases between them. Germline V lookup: CDR1 SGHRS, CDR2 YFSETQ. CDR3 sequence reads: CASSFDMNTEAFF. DNA of the CDR3: TGCGCCAGCAGCTTTGACATGAACACTGAAGCTTTCTTT.

This clonotype was seen many times. The chain employs TRBV10-3 and TRBJ2-5; D is possibly TRBD1 (6 bases). This CDR3 is 16 amino acids long. The V gene's germline CDR1 is ENHRY and CDR2 SYGVKD. V lost 4 bases, J lost 5 bases, and 20 bases lay in between. CDR3 DNA: TGTGCCATCAGTGGGTCCCGGGACAAGGTTTCGGAGACCCAGTACTTC. It is translated as CAISGSRDKVSETQYF.

In DNA form, the CDR3 reads TGTGCCACCAGCAGCAAACCTTTCGAGCGGGGGGGCCTTATAGGCACAGATACGCAGTATTTT. This encodes CATSSKPFERGGLIGTDTQYF. The chain combines TRBV15 with TRBJ2-3; 10 positions agree with TRBD2. CDR1 is LNHNV, CDR2 YYDKDF, per germline (reference sequence). The CDR3 loop spans 21 amino acids. V shed 3 bases and J 1 base; nucleotides not matched to a gene: 19.

Written as DNA, the CDR3 is TGCGCCAGCAGCTTTCGACTAACCACCAACGAGCAGTACTTC. This translates into CASSFRLTTNEQYF. V usage is TRBV5-1 and J usage is TRBJ2-7, with a possible D match to TRBD2 (5 bases). Trimming pared 2 bases from V and 5 bases from J, leaving 14 bases between. Germline CDR1 SGHRS, CDR2 YFSETQ. The CDR3 extends over 14 amino acids. The variable domain in full, with the rest retrieved from reference TRBV5-1 and TRBJ2-7, is KAGVTQTPRYLIKTRGQQVTLSCSPISGHRSVSWYQQTPGQGLQFLFEYFSETQRNKGNFPGRFSGRQFSNSRSEMNVSTLELGDSALYLCASSFRLTTNEQYFGPGTRLTVT.

This clonotype was observed many times. The chain has TRBV5-5 and TRBJ1-5; TRBD1 matches at 10 bases. CDR1 SGHKS and CDR2 YYEKEE come from the germline V gene (reference sequence). Trimming removed 3 bases from V and 5 bases from J; junction bases left unmatched: 11. The CDR3 totals 17 residues. CDR3 region: CASSSGTGAVPHQPQHF. In DNA, the CDR3 is TGTGCCAGCAGCTCCGGGACAGGGGCCGTCCCTCATCAGCCCCAGCATTTT. Combining the CDR3 with reference TRBV5-5 and TRBJ1-5 gives the whole variable domain DAGVTQSPTHLIKTRGQQVTLRCSPISGHKSVSWYQQVLGQGPQFIFQYYEKEERGRGNFPDRFSARQFPNYSSELNVNALLLGDSALYLCASSSGTGAVPHQPQHFGDGTRLSIL.

The sample holds many counts of this clonotype. The V gene is TRBV29-1, the J gene TRBJ2-5; 14 nucleotides match TRBD2. V gave up 3 bases and J gave up 3 bases; unmatched junction bases: 0. In germline, CDR1 is SQVTM, CDR2 ANQGSEA. CDR3 length: 14 residues. CDR3 amino acids: CSVEGLAGEETQYF. In nucleotides, the CDR3 is TGCAGCGTTGAGGGACTAGCGGGAGAAGAGACCCAGTACTTC.